This TCR beta chain was documented in a study of brain T cells in children with intractable seizures. V lost 0 bases, J lost 5 bases, and 4 bases stayed unmatched. The length of the CDR3 is 16 residues. The germline CDR1 and CDR2 sequences are SGHVS and FNYEAQ. Only one count was recorded for this clone. Its antigen is undetermined. As for time point: blood from clinic visit 5 months post-surgery; TSC patient then seizure free. Data came from immunoSEQ multiplex PCR; TCRdb stores just in-frame clones and leaves some out. The sample carries 340,000 or so clones, roughly 92% recorded once. Study-wide results and caveats: HCMV serostatus was not known, and viral specificity came from CDR3 similarity only.

This chain links TRBV7-6 with TRBJ2-1; 10 nucleotides match TRBD2. The sequence came from a boy under three years old with tuberous sclerosis and intractable seizures. The sequenced sample was peripheral blood, obtained about 5 months after surgery. The CDR3 region is CASSLAQAGGHNEQFF. DNA for the CDR3: TGTGCCAGCAGCTTAGCCCAAGCGGGGGGGCACAATGAGCAGTTCTTC.